This T cell receptor (beta chain) was identified in a study of identical twins. Study-wide results and limits: The authors noted that invariant MAIT and iNKT cells could partly confound zero-insertion analyses. Clonotypes of the beta chain that were abundant in cord blood carried fewer insertions (memory repertoires showed none).

Trimming pared 0 bases from V and 2 bases from J, leaving 8 bases between. In germline, CDR1 is DFQATT, CDR2 SNEGSKA (reference sequence). CDR3 length equals 13 residues. After template switching added a universal primer site, the resulting cDNA carried unique molecular identifiers. MiXCR was run by TCRdb on the 5' RACE reads, yielding one entry per CDR3 protein. The data show 1.5 million to 2 million distinct CDR3 sequences, around 33% seen once. This clonotype was detected only a few times. Its antigen is not identified. This chain connects TRBV20-1 to TRBJ2-7; the D is unclear. Sequencing used cord blood. This TCR was recovered from a newborn girl in good health. In DNA, the CDR3 is TGCAGTGCTAGAGATCTAGGTCCCTACGAGCAGTACTTC. It translates to CSARDLGPYEQYF.